Listed below are T cell receptor beta chains from one sample, sequenced in a study of blood T cells in healthy people across ages. TCRdb recomputed calls from the 5' RACE reads with MiXCR, one row per CDR3 protein. Among roughly 930,000 distinct CDR3 sequences listed, roughly 43% were seen once. Sequencing input: blood. The receptors originated from a man aged 25 to 45 in good health. Each CDR3 is given with its conserved first and last residue. Fields, in order: clone size, J gene, D gene, V gene, CDR3 protein, CDR3 DNA. A D gene is named only where the DNA matches it firmly. Some rows mark clone size as missing; the rest say once, few, many or name a class of expanded clone.

abundance: once; j_gene: TRBJ2-7; d_gene: TRBD2; v_gene: TRBV7-9; CDR3aa: CASSLRVGGTLEQYF; CDR3nt: TGTGCCAGCAGCTTACGGGTGGGAGGGACCCTCGAGCAGTACTTC
abundance: NA; j_gene: TRBJ2-7; d_gene: NA; v_gene: TRBV11-2; CDR3aa: CASSSGVLSHEQYF; CDR3nt: TGTGCCAGCAGCTCCGGGGTCCTCAGCCACGAGCAGTACTTC
abundance: NA; j_gene: TRBJ2-3; d_gene: NA; v_gene: TRBV7-9; CDR3aa: CASSLVYAGTDTQYF; CDR3nt: TGTGCCAGCAGCTTAGTCTACGCCGGCACAGATACGCAGTATTTT
abundance: few; j_gene: TRBJ2-4; d_gene: NA; v_gene: TRBV3-1; CDR3aa: CASSQIGLSKNIQYF; CDR3nt: TGTGCCAGCAGCCAAATAGGCCTCTCCAAAAACATTCAGTACTTC
abundance: once; j_gene: TRBJ1-1; d_gene: NA; v_gene: TRBV20-1; CDR3aa: CSARWSGRGRHTEAFF; CDR3nt: TGCAGTGCTAGATGGAGTGGCCGGGGGCGACACACTGAAGCTTTCTTT
abundance: NA; j_gene: TRBJ2-2; d_gene: TRBD2; v_gene: TRBV7-9; CDR3aa: CASSDNSGGLMNTGELFF; CDR3nt: TGTGCCAGCAGCGATAATAGCGGGGGCCTGATGAACACCGGGGAGCTGTTTTTT
abundance: NA; j_gene: TRBJ2-1; d_gene: NA; v_gene: TRBV30; CDR3aa: CAWRAGEQFF; CDR3nt: TGTGCCTGGAGGGCGGGTGAGCAGTTCTTC
abundance: NA; j_gene: TRBJ2-7; d_gene: NA; v_gene: TRBV7-2; CDR3aa: CASSFGGGGYNEQYF; CDR3nt: TGTGCCAGCAGCTTTGGAGGGGGAGGCTACAACGAGCAGTACTTC
abundance: NA; j_gene: TRBJ1-5; d_gene: TRBD1; v_gene: TRBV2; CDR3aa: CASSRGQTYSNQPQHF; CDR3nt: TGTGCCAGCAGCCGGGGACAGACTTATAGCAATCAGCCCCAGCATTTT
abundance: NA; j_gene: TRBJ2-7; d_gene: TRBD1; v_gene: TRBV27; CDR3aa: CASSLIFLQGVYEQYF; CDR3nt: TGTGCCAGCAGTTTAATTTTTCTTCAGGGGGTATACGAGCAGTACTTC
abundance: many; j_gene: TRBJ1-2; d_gene: TRBD1; v_gene: TRBV29-1; CDR3aa: CSVDFGGGRNYGYTF; CDR3nt: TGCAGCGTTGATTTCGGAGGGGGCCGGAACTATGGCTACACCTTC
abundance: NA; j_gene: TRBJ2-5; d_gene: NA; v_gene: TRBV30; CDR3aa: CAWSGWQQETQYF; CDR3nt: TGTGCCTGGAGTGGCTGGCAGCAAGAGACCCAGTACTTC
abundance: once; j_gene: TRBJ2-7; d_gene: TRBD1; v_gene: TRBV5-1; CDR3aa: CASKVRGGAYEQYF; CDR3nt: TGCGCCAGCAAGGTACGAGGGGGCGCCTACGAGCAGTACTTC
abundance: NA; j_gene: TRBJ1-1; d_gene: NA; v_gene: TRBV7-9; CDR3aa: CASSVPGNTEAFF; CDR3nt: TGTGCCAGCAGCGTACCCGGGAACACTGAAGCTTTCTTT
abundance: few; j_gene: TRBJ1-4; d_gene: NA; v_gene: TRBV29-1; CDR3aa: CSGRNTNEKLFF; CDR3nt: TGCAGCGGCCGAAACACTAATGAAAAACTGTTTTTT
abundance: NA; j_gene: TRBJ2-2; d_gene: NA; v_gene: TRBV24-1; CDR3aa: CATSKTTGNTGELFF; CDR3nt: TGTGCCACCAGCAAAACCACAGGGAACACCGGGGAGCTGTTTTTT
abundance: NA; j_gene: TRBJ2-3; d_gene: TRBD2; v_gene: TRBV6-2/TRBV6-3; CDR3aa: CASSYSKRAGSSTDTQYF; CDR3nt: TGTGCCAGCAGTTACTCCAAAAGAGCGGGGTCTAGCACAGATACGCAGTATTTT
abundance: few; j_gene: TRBJ2-1; d_gene: NA; v_gene: TRBV28; CDR3aa: CASSLRDRASYEQFF; CDR3nt: TGTGCCAGCAGTCTGCGGGACAGAGCCTCCTATGAGCAGTTCTTC
abundance: NA; j_gene: TRBJ2-3; d_gene: NA; v_gene: TRBV4-1; CDR3aa: CASSQVMGSETQYF; CDR3nt: TGCGCCAGCAGCCAAGTAATGGGGTCAGAGACGCAGTATTTT
abundance: NA; j_gene: TRBJ2-7; d_gene: NA; v_gene: TRBV5-1; CDR3aa: CASFSGPAGSYEQYF; CDR3nt: TGCGCCAGCTTTTCAGGCCCCGCTGGCTCCTACGAGCAGTACTTC
abundance: NA; j_gene: TRBJ2-3; d_gene: TRBD1; v_gene: TRBV24-1; CDR3aa: CATSEKGAAHPDTQYF; CDR3nt: TGTGCCACCAGTGAGAAGGGGGCGGCTCACCCAGATACGCAGTATTTT
abundance: few; j_gene: TRBJ2-3; d_gene: TRBD1; v_gene: TRBV20-1; CDR3aa: CSAPGQGESTQYF; CDR3nt: TGCAGTGCTCCGGGACAGGGAGAATCTACGCAGTATTTT
abundance: NA; j_gene: TRBJ2-1; d_gene: NA; v_gene: TRBV9; CDR3aa: CASSDLAGSSNEQFF; CDR3nt: TGTGCCAGCAGCGACCTCGCAGGGAGTTCCAATGAGCAGTTCTTC
abundance: NA; j_gene: TRBJ1-2; d_gene: TRBD1; v_gene: TRBV20-1; CDR3aa: CSAIDQGDGYTF; CDR3nt: TGCAGTGCTATCGATCAGGGGGATGGCTACACCTTC
abundance: few; j_gene: TRBJ2-3; d_gene: TRBD1; v_gene: TRBV10-3; CDR3aa: CAISDLQGASYDTQYF; CDR3nt: TGTGCCATCAGTGATCTACAGGGGGCATCTTACGATACGCAGTATTTT
abundance: once; j_gene: TRBJ2-7; d_gene: NA; v_gene: TRBV27; CDR3aa: CASSLERGRHYEQYF; CDR3nt: TGTGCCAGCAGTTTGGAAAGGGGCCGGCACTACGAGCAGTACTTC
abundance: few; j_gene: TRBJ2-1; d_gene: NA; v_gene: TRBV24-1; CDR3aa: CALPGRGKNTREQFF; CDR3nt: TGTGCCCTCCCAGGCCGGGGAAAAAATACAAGAGAGCAGTTCTTC
abundance: few; j_gene: TRBJ2-7; d_gene: NA; v_gene: TRBV6-6; CDR3aa: CASSQIQGVRYEQYF; CDR3nt: TGTGCCAGCAGTCAGATACAGGGAGTGCGGTACGAGCAGTACTTC
abundance: NA; j_gene: TRBJ2-1; d_gene: TRBD1; v_gene: TRBV7-9; CDR3aa: CASSSPRDSTTNEQFF; CDR3nt: TGTGCCAGCAGCTCTCCCCGGGACAGTACTACCAATGAGCAGTTCTTC
abundance: NA; j_gene: TRBJ2-1; d_gene: NA; v_gene: TRBV6-4; CDR3aa: CTSSPPGETQFF; CDR3nt: TGTACCAGCAGTCCCCCGGGGGAAACCCAGTTCTTC
abundance: NA; j_gene: TRBJ2-6; d_gene: NA; v_gene: TRBV7-8; CDR3aa: CASSTHRGKSSGANVLTF; CDR3nt: TGTGCCAGCAGCACCCATCGGGGAAAGAGCTCTGGGGCCAACGTCCTGACTTTC
abundance: NA; j_gene: TRBJ2-7; d_gene: NA; v_gene: TRBV6-2/TRBV6-3; CDR3aa: CASSYRQAIYEQYF; CDR3nt: TGTGCCAGCAGTTACAGGCAGGCCATCTACGAGCAGTACTTC
abundance: NA; j_gene: TRBJ1-2; d_gene: TRBD1; v_gene: TRBV5-1; CDR3aa: CASSWGQADYGYTF; CDR3nt: TGCGCCAGCAGCTGGGGACAGGCTGACTATGGCTACACCTTC
abundance: NA; j_gene: TRBJ2-7; d_gene: TRBD1; v_gene: TRBV7-2; CDR3aa: CASSPRTGHWYF; CDR3nt: TGTGCCAGCAGCCCCCGGACAGGCCATTGGTACTTC
abundance: many; j_gene: TRBJ2-1; d_gene: TRBD2; v_gene: TRBV5-1; CDR3aa: CASSPSPLAGGTNEQFF; CDR3nt: TGCGCCAGCAGCCCCTCCCCACTAGCGGGGGGTACAAATGAGCAGTTCTTC
abundance: NA; j_gene: TRBJ2-3; d_gene: NA; v_gene: TRBV6-5; CDR3aa: CASIGRLGGDTQYF; CDR3nt: TGTGCCAGCATAGGCCGGTTAGGAGGCGATACGCAGTATTTT
abundance: NA; j_gene: TRBJ2-3; d_gene: TRBD1; v_gene: TRBV29-1; CDR3aa: CSGNRGGGTDTQYF; CDR3nt: TGCAGCGGAAACAGGGGCGGCGGCACAGATACGCAGTATTTT
abundance: few; j_gene: TRBJ2-7; d_gene: NA; v_gene: TRBV12-3/TRBV12-4; CDR3aa: CASSLYLGWSYEQYF; CDR3nt: TGTGCCAGCAGTTTATACTTAGGGTGGTCCTACGAGCAGTACTTC
abundance: NA; j_gene: TRBJ2-3; d_gene: NA; v_gene: TRBV7-9; CDR3aa: CASSPSFIAMDTQYF; CDR3nt: TGTGCCAGCAGCCCCTCTTTCATAGCGATGGATACGCAGTATTTT
abundance: few; j_gene: TRBJ1-5; d_gene: NA; v_gene: TRBV12-3/TRBV12-4; CDR3aa: CASSPWRDSYQPQHF; CDR3nt: TGTGCCAGCAGTCCTTGGCGGGACTCCTATCAGCCCCAGCATTTT
abundance: NA; j_gene: TRBJ2-1; d_gene: TRBD2; v_gene: TRBV2; CDR3aa: CASSEDGGDYNEQFF; CDR3nt: TGTGCCAGCAGTGAAGACGGGGGGGACTACAATGAGCAGTTCTTC
abundance: few; j_gene: TRBJ1-2; d_gene: NA; v_gene: TRBV6-6; CDR3aa: CASSYAQGRNYGYTF; CDR3nt: TGTGCCAGCAGTTACGCCCAGGGGCGTAACTATGGCTACACCTTC
abundance: NA; j_gene: TRBJ2-7; d_gene: NA; v_gene: TRBV21-1; CDR3aa: CASSKVEQVIFGYEQYF; CDR3nt: TGTGCCAGCAGCAAGGTAGAACAGGTGATTTTCGGCTACGAGCAGTACTTC